This is a list of T cell receptor beta chains from one sample in a study of CD8 T cells in Susac syndrome. One entry per CDR3 protein, called by TCRdb with MiXCR from the immunoSEQ multiplex PCR reads. The data show about 130,000 distinct CDR3 sequences, about 94% seen once. Sequencing input: CD8+ T cells from PBMCs. These receptors all come from a human donor with Susac syndrome. The CDR3 runs from the conserved cysteine through the conserved F or W. A D gene is named only where the DNA matches it firmly. Not all rows give a size; the values are once, few, many and, for expanded clones, a class.

cdr3_aa cdr3_nt clone_size d_call j_call v_call
CASSLSPGGYTEAFF TGTGCCAGCAGTTTAAGCCCGGGGGGTTACACTGAAGCTTTCTTT NA NA TRBJ1-1 TRBV27
CASSSRTHQETQYF TGTGCCAGCAGCTCCCGGACCCACCAAGAGACCCAGTACTTC NA NA TRBJ2-5 TRBV5-5
CASSPTPGLAGVEETQYF TGTGCCAGCAGCCCTACCCCGGGACTAGCGGGAGTTGAGGAGACCCAGTACTTC NA TRBD2 TRBJ2-5 TRBV6-1
CASSARTGWSGANVLTF TGTGCCAGCAGCGCCCGGACAGGGTGGTCTGGGGCCAACGTCCTGACTTTC NA TRBD1 TRBJ2-6 TRBV9
CASSQWQKKNIQYF TGCGCCAGCAGCCAGTGGCAGAAAAAAAACATTCAGTACTTC NA NA TRBJ2-4 TRBV4-1
CASSDRGGANEQFF TGTGCCAGCAGCGACAGGGGTGGGGCCAATGAGCAGTTCTTC NA TRBD1 TRBJ2-1 TRBV7-9
CASSPPTGGKTEAFF TGCGCCAGCAGCCCCCCGACAGGGGGAAAGACTGAAGCTTTCTTT NA TRBD1 TRBJ1-1 TRBV4-1
CASSDSGTAYNEQFF TGTGCCAGCAGTGACTCTGGGACTGCCTACAATGAGCAGTTCTTC NA NA TRBJ2-1 TRBV6-4
CASSYSFGAGTDTQYF TGTGCCAGCAGTTACTCTTTCGGCGCGGGTACAGATACGCAGTATTTT NA NA TRBJ2-3 TRBV6-5
CAWSREQETQYF TGTGCCTGGAGCAGGGAACAAGAGACCCAGTACTTC NA NA TRBJ2-5 TRBV30
CASSQGPSDRGIYGYTF TGCGCCAGCAGCCAAGGCCCTTCGGACAGGGGGATTTATGGCTACACCTTC NA TRBD1 TRBJ1-2 TRBV4-1
CSARDLGASYGYTF TGCAGTGCTAGAGATTTGGGGGCCTCCTATGGCTACACCTTC NA NA TRBJ1-2 TRBV20-1
CASSAKRGAIYEQYF TGTGCCAGCAGTGCGAAGCGGGGGGCCATCTACGAGCAGTACTTC once TRBD2 TRBJ2-7 TRBV6-4
CAWATGNRYGYTF TGTGCCTGGGCTACAGGGAATCGCTATGGCTACACCTTC NA NA TRBJ1-2 TRBV30
CASASAGQGNSYEQYF TGTGCCAGCGCCTCGGCGGGACAGGGGAACTCCTACGAGCAGTACTTC once TRBD1 TRBJ2-7 TRBV5-6
CASSVEGFSNQPQHF TGTGCCAGCAGCGTAGAGGGGTTTAGCAATCAGCCCCAGCATTTT NA NA TRBJ1-5 TRBV9
CASTLGSGPYNEQFF TGTGCCAGCACCTTGGGCTCTGGACCCTACAATGAGCAGTTCTTC NA NA TRBJ2-1 TRBV12-3/TRBV12-4
CAWTPAGVGANQPQHF TGTGCCTGGACCCCGGCGGGCGTGGGGGCGAATCAGCCCCAGCATTTT NA NA TRBJ1-5 TRBV30
CSASGQADYNEQFF TGCAGTGCTTCCGGACAGGCTGACTACAATGAGCAGTTCTTC NA TRBD1 TRBJ2-1 TRBV20-1
CAISESGTSIDTQYF TGTGCCATCAGTGAGTCTGGGACTAGCATCGATACGCAGTATTTT NA TRBD2 TRBJ2-3 TRBV10-3
CSARAYNGRGTQYF TGCAGTGCTAGAGCCTACAACGGCAGGGGGACCCAGTACTTC NA NA TRBJ2-5 TRBV20-1
CASSPVLMNTEAFF TGTGCCAGCAGCCCCGTCCTCATGAACACTGAAGCTTTCTTT NA NA TRBJ1-1 TRBV27
CAWSVSGQYEQYF TGTGCCTGGAGTGTATCGGGGCAATACGAGCAGTACTTC few NA TRBJ2-7 TRBV30
CASSDSGTSGTDTQYF TGTGCCAGCAGTGACTCCGGGACTAGCGGCACAGATACGCAGTATTTT once TRBD2 TRBJ2-3 TRBV6-4
CASSLTSGDTDTQYF TGTGCCAGCAGCTTGACTAGCGGGGACACAGATACGCAGTATTTT few TRBD2 TRBJ2-3 TRBV7-6
CASSKGDSDYGYTF TGCGCCAGCAGCAAGGGGGACAGCGACTATGGCTACACCTTC NA TRBD1 TRBJ1-2 TRBV5-1
CAWSVFSYNEQFF TGTGCCTGGAGTGTGTTCTCCTACAATGAGCAGTTCTTC NA NA TRBJ2-1 TRBV30